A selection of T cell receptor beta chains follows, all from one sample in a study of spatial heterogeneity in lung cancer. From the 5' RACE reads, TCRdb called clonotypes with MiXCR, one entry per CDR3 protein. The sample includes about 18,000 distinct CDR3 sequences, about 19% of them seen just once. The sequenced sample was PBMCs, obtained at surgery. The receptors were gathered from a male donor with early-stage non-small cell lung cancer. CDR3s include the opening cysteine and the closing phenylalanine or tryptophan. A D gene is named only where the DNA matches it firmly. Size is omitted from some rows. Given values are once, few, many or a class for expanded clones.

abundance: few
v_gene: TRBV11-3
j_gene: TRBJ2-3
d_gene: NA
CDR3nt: TGTGCCAGCAGCGCACGGGACTCCCCAGATACGCAGTATTTT
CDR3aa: CASSARDSPDTQYF

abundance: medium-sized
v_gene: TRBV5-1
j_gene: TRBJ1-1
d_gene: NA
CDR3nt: TGCGCCAGCAGCTTGTCAGACCTACTGGGTGCCATGAACACTGAAGCTTTCTTT
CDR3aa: CASSLSDLLGAMNTEAFF

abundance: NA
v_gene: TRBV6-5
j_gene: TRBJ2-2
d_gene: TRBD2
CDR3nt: TGTGCCAGCAGTTACGGGGAGGGGACCGGGGAGCTGTTTTTT
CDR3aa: CASSYGEGTGELFF

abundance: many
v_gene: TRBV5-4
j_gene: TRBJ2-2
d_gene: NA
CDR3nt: TGTGCCAGCAGCCCTGAACCCTCATTCACCGGGGAGCTGTTTTTT
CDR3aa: CASSPEPSFTGELFF

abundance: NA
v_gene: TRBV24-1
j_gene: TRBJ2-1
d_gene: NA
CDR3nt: TGTGCCACCAGTGAGGGGGCCCATGGGAATGAGCAGTTCTTC
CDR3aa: CATSEGAHGNEQFF

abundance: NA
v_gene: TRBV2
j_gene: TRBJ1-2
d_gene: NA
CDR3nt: TGTGCCAGCAGCCCCGGGACAAGGACCTATGGCTACACCTTC
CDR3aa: CASSPGTRTYGYTF

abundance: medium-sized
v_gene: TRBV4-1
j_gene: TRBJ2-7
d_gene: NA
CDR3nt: TGCGCCAGCATCCCGGAAGGTGGCTACGAGCAGTACTTC
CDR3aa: CASIPEGGYEQYF

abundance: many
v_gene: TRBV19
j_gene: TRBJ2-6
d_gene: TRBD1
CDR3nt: TGTGCCAGTAGTTTCCGATCCGGGACAGGGAGGCCTGGGGCCAACGTCCTGACTTTC
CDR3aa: CASSFRSGTGRPGANVLTF

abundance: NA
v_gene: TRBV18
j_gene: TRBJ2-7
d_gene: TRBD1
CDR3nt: TGTGCCAGCTCACCTTCGACAGGGGACGAGCAGTACTTC
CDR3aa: CASSPSTGDEQYF

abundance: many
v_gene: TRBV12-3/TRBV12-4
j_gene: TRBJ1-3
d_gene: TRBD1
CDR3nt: TGTGCCAGCAGCGCGGGACAGGGAGGAAACACCATATATTTT
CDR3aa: CASSAGQGGNTIYF

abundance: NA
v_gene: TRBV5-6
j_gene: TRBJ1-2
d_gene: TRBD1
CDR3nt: TGTACCAGCAGCACTACAGGGGGCGACTATGGCTACACCTTC
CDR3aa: CTSSTTGGDYGYTF

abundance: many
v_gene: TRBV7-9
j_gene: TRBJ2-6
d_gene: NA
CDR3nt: TGTGCCAGCAGCTTCTTGTGGGCTGGGGCCAACGTCCTGACTTTC
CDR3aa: CASSFLWAGANVLTF

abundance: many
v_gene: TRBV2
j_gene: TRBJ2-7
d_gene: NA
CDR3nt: TGTGCCAGCAGTGAAGCACCAACCTACGAGCAGTACTTC
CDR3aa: CASSEAPTYEQYF

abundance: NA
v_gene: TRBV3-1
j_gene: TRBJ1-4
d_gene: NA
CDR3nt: TGTGCCAGCAGCCCGTTAGGGGAAAAACTGTTTTTT
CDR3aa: CASSPLGEKLFF

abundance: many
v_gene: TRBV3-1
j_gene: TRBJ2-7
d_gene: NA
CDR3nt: TGTGCCAGCAGCGGAAGTCCGGTCGGCGAGCAGTACTTC
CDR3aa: CASSGSPVGEQYF

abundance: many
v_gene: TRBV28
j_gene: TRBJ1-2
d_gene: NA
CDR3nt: TGTGCCAGCAGTTTTCAGGGAGGGGGCTATGGCTACACCTTC
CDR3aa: CASSFQGGGYGYTF

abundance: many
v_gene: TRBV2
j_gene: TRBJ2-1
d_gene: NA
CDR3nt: TGTGCCAGCCGAGCAGGGGAAGGGGAGCAGTTCTTC
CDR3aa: CASRAGEGEQFF

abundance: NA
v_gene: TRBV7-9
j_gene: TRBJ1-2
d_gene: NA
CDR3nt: TGTGCCAGCAGCTTATTAGGAGACTATGGCTACACCTTC
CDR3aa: CASSLLGDYGYTF

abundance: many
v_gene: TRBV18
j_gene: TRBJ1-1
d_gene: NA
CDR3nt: TGTGCCAGCTCACGGCGGGGGCAGGTGAACACTGAAGCTTTCTTT
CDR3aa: CASSRRGQVNTEAFF

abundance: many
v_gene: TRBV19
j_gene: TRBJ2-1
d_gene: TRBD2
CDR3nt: TGTGCCAGTAGTATCGCGGGGGCCTACAATGAGCAGTTCTTC
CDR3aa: CASSIAGAYNEQFF

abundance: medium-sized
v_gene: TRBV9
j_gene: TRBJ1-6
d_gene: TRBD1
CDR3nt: TGTGCCAGCAGCGGGGGACAGTCCTCCTATAATTCACCCCTCCACTTT
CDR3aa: CASSGGQSSYNSPLHF

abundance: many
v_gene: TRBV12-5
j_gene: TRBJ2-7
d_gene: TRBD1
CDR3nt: TGTGCTAGTGGTCCGGGGACAGGTCTGACCTACGAGCAGTACTTC
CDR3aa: CASGPGTGLTYEQYF

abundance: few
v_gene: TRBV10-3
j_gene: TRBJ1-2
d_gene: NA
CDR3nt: TGTGCCATCAGTGCGGGGGAGAGCTATGGCTACACCTTC
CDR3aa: CAISAGESYGYTF

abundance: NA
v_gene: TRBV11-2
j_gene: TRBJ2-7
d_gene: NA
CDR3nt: TGTGCCAGCAGCTTAGCAAGTAGCGGCTACGAGCAGTACTTC
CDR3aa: CASSLASSGYEQYF

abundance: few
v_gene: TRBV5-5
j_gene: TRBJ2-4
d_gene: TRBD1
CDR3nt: TGTGCCAGCAGCTCGGGGAAGGGGGCGATAAACATTCAGTACTTC
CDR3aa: CASSSGKGAINIQYF

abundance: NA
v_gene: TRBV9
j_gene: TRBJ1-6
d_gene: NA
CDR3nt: TGTGCCAGCAGCCTCTCGCCAGGGGACAATTCACCCCTCCACTTT
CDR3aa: CASSLSPGDNSPLHF

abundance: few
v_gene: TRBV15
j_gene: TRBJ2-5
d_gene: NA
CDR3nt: TGTGCCACCAGCAGACCGACAGGAGGGGAGACCCAGTACTTC
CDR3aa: CATSRPTGGETQYF

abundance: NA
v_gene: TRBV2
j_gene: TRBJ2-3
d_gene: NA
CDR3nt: TGTGCCAGCAGTGAAGGACGCGGGAGCACAGATACGCAGTATTTT
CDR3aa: CASSEGRGSTDTQYF